Sequencing of this T cell receptor beta chain was carried out in a study of long-term antiretroviral therapy in people with HIV. The J segment lost 3 bases and the V segment lost 4 bases, leaving 0 bases of the junction unmatched. The germline gives CDR1 MGHDK, CDR2 SYGVNS. This CDR3 contains 14 residues. It was version v3.0 of the immunoSEQ assay that was run at survey level. Method: immunoSEQ multiplex PCR; TCRdb's copy keeps in-frame clones and lacks some. This sample yields 25,000 or so clones, of which roughly 88% are seen a single time; around 4.4% belongs to the top ten. The clonotype originates from a woman younger than 35 with HIV. The genes are TRBV25-1 and TRBJ2-2; TRBD1 agrees at 9 bases. Sample: unsorted PBMCs, taken 0.5 years after starting antiretroviral therapy. This chain's CDR3 is CASSGTGDTGELFF. The CDR3, as DNA: TGTGCCAGCAGTGGGACAGGGGACACCGGGGAGCTGTTTTTT.